This TCR beta chain comes out of a study of blood T cell repertoires in COVID-19. This clone has a single count. Participants had their cohort set by participant-reported clinical history. Trimming at V came to 5 bases and at J to 9 bases, leaving 14 bases not matched to a gene. In germline, CDR1 is SGHTA, CDR2 FQGTGA. This CDR3 spans 16 amino acids. Only in-frame clones appear in the TCRdb table, and some are missing; sequencing was by immunoSEQ multiplex PCR. The sample contains roughly 250,000 clones, 75% to 90% of which appear only once. The clonotype originates from a man aged 35 to 55 who had recovered from COVID-19. The sample was PBMCs or T cells enriched from blood (not recorded which). The chain joins TRBV7-3 to TRBJ2-1, with 9 bases lining up with TRBD2. CDR3 in DNA: TGTGCCAGCAGCCCCACGACTAGCGGCGGGCGGAGTGAGCAGTTCTTC. The encoded protein is CASSPTTSGGRSEQFF. Full variable domain (outside the CDR3, taken from reference TRBV7-3 and TRBJ2-1): GAGVSQTPSNKVTEKGKYVELRCDPISGHTALYWYRQSLGQGPEFLIYFQGTGAADDSGLPNDRFFAVRPEGSVSTLKIQRTERGDSAVYLCASSPTTSGGRSEQFFGPGTRLTVL.